Described below is a single TCR beta chain sequence and its context. CDR3 size: 16 residues. V lost 5 bases to trimming and J lost 9 bases; unmatched junction nucleotides: 11. Germline V lookup: CDR1 KGHSH, CDR2 LQKENI. The protocol was immunoSEQ multiplex PCR, while the TCRdb copy is restricted to in-frame clones and leaves out a portion. The sample gives over 150,000 clones, roughly 88% of which show up once; approximately 13% is in the top ten. This entry comes from a study of blood T cell repertoires in COVID-19. About the study: From T cells, B-cell-depleted T cells, or PBMCs came the material, which was cDNA or gDNA.

Source material: peripheral blood. The receptor was isolated from a human donor in a cohort sampled during active COVID-19. The chain couples TRBV18 to TRBJ1-6; 9 bases are a match to TRBD1. For the CDR3, the DNA is TGTGCCAGCTCAGACAGGGGGGGTCGAAGGATTTCACCCCTCCACTTT. It is translated as CASSDRGGRRISPLHF.